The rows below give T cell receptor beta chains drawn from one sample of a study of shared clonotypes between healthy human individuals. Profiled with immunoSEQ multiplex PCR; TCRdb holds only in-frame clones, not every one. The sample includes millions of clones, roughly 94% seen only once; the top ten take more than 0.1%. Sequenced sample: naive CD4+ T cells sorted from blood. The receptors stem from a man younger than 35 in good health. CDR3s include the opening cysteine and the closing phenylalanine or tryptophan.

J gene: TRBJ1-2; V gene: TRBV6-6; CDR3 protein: CASGKQGGYGYTF
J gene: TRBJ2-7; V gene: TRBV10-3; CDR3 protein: CAISPGIVYEQYF
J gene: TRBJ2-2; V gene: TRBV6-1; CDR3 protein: CASHGGGSTGELFF
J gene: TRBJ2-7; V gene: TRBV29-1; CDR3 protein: CSASRTGYEQYF
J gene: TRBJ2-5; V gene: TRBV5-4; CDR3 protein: CASSLGDRETQYF
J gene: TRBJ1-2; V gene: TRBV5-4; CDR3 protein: CASSFSHRDRYSYGYTF
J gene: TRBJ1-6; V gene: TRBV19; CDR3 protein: CASSIERYSPLHF
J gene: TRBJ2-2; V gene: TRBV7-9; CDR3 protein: CASSLEFTGGYTGELFF
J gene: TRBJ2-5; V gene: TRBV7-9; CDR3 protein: CASSQNSGRVKETQYF
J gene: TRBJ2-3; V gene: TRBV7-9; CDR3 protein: CASSPSTDTQYF
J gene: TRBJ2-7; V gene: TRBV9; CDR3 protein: CASSVSGGGYEQYF
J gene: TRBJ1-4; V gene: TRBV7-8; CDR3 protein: CASSLSEGHEKLFF
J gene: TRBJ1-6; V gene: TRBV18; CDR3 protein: CASSPQQGGANSPLHF
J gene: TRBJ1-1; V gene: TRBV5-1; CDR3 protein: CASSLDGRVAFF
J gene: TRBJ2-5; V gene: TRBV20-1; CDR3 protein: CSAGPKETQYF
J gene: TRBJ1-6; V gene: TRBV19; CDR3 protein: CASSLRDITGSPLHF
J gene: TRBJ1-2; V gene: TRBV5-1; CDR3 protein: CASSLALETSGYTF
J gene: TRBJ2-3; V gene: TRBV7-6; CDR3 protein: CARAVAGGHGTQYF
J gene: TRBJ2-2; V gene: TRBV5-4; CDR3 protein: CASSRGTSGNSGELFF
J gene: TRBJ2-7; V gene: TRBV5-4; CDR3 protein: CASSLDSGSYEQYF
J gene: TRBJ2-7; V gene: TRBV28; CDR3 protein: CASRHYEQYF
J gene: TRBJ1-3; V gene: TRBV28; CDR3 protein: CASSSDLDGATGNTIYF
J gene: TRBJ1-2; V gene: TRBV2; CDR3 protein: CASSEASPLGGYTF
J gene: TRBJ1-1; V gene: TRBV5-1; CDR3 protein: CASSTGTSVTEAFF
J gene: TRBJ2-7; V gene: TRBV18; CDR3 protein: CASSATAGAVAYEQYF
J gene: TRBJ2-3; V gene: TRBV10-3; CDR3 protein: CAISELAGTDTQYF
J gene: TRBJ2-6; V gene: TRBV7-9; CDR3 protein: CASSSTEGSGANVLTF
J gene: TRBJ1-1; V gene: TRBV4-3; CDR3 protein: CASSQASGLNTEAFF
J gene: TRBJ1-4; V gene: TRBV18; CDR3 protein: CASSPGLNEKLFF
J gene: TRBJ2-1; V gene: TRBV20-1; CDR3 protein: CSAPGLNEQFF
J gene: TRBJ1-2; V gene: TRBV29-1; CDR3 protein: CSVEDQNQGFYGYTF
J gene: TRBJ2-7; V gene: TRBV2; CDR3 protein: CASTSRVAESSYEQYF
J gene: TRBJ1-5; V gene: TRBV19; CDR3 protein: CASSIGTVSNQPQHF
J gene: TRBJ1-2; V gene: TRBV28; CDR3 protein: CASSLGTALSGYTF